Below are 16 T cell receptor beta chains sequenced from a single sample in a study of cytomegalovirus exposure and HLA in healthy donors. 60 Vbeta and 13 Jbeta primers were used in PCR. Clones were sequenced by immunoSEQ multiplex PCR, and TCRdb holds only the in-frame ones, with some missing. In the table there are over 150,000 clones, about 90% of which are singletons. Sequences were obtained from PBMCs. Source of these receptors: a girl under three years old in good health and CMV-seronegative.

This clone was seen a handful of times. The chain uses TRBV27 and TRBJ2-3; 7 bases align to TRBD2. The germline CDR1 and CDR2 sequences are MNHEY and SMNVEV (reference sequence). The V and J ends lost 0 bases and 3 bases, in that order; junction bases with no gene match: 9. The CDR3 covers 17 residues. CDR3 in DNA: TGTGCCAGCAGTTTATCTGCGGGGAGGGCCCTGACAGATACGCAGTATTTT. This codes for CASSLSAGRALTDTQYF.

The rearrangement links TRBV5-1 to TRBJ2-3, with TRBD2 matching 12 bases. The germline CDR1 and CDR2 sequences are SGHRS and YFSETQ. V was clipped by 2 bases and J by 4 bases; unmatched bases: 5. CDR3 size: 16 residues. CDR3 nucleotide sequence: TGCGCCAGCAGCTTTGAACCTAGCGGGGGGGCAGATACGCAGTATTTT. Translated, it gives CASSFEPSGGADTQYF.

V is TRBV4-1 and J is TRBJ2-5; perhaps TRBD2 as D (5 bases). The CDR3 consists of 16 residues. CDR1 is MGHRA, CDR2 YSYEKL, per germline. The ends were cut back, 1 base at V and 5 bases at J, with 17 bases in the middle. The CDR3, as DNA: TGCGCCAGCAGCCAAGCGTCTAGCTTAGGATCGGAGACCCAGTACTTC. Translation: CASSQASSLGSETQYF.

The V and J genes are TRBV2 and TRBJ2-1; D uncertain. V lost 4 bases, J lost 12 bases, and 13 bases lay in between. CDR1 SNHLY and CDR2 FYNNEI come from the germline V gene. This CDR3 is built from 12 residues. The CDR3 is CASSASRVGQFF. The CDR3 DNA sequence: TGTGCCAGCAGTGCTTCTCGCGTTGGGCAGTTCTTC.

V and J are TRBV4-1 and TRBJ2-7; no reliable D call. Germline values: CDR1 MGHRA, CDR2 YSYEKL. V lost 1 base and J 5 bases, leaving 15 bases between the germline ends. The length of the CDR3 is 15 residues. The CDR3 spells CASSQGTVSNDEQYF. For the CDR3, the DNA is TGCGCCAGCAGCCAAGGAACAGTCTCAAATGACGAGCAGTACTTC.

This clone has only one observation. The gene calls are TRBV6-6 and TRBJ2-4, with D possibly matching TRBD1 (5 bases). CDR1 is MNHNY, CDR2 SVGAGI, per germline (reference sequence). V lost 0 bases to trimming and J lost 6 bases, with 15 bases between them. The CDR3 is 16 residues long. The CDR3 is CASSYSTQGRGNIQYF. Written as DNA, the CDR3 is TGTGCCAGCAGTTACTCGACGCAGGGTAGGGGAAACATTCAGTACTTC.

The CDR3 is CASSLGGQGSYEQYF. In DNA, the CDR3 is TGTGCCAGCAGCTTAGGGGGACAGGGGTCCTACGAGCAGTACTTC. J is TRBJ2-7 and V is TRBV11-1; 10 nucleotides align to TRBD1. The length of the CDR3 is 15 residues. Germline CDR1 and CDR2: SGHAT and FQDESV (reference sequence). With V trimmed by 1 base and J by 1 base, 1 base remained unmatched.

The J gene is TRBJ2-1, the V gene TRBV6-5, with 7 bases aligning to TRBD2. The germline V gene encodes CDR1 MNHEY and CDR2 SVGAGI. Losses at the gene ends were 4 bases for V and 4 bases for J; bases not matched to a gene: 10. There are 16 residues in the CDR3. The CDR3 loop is CASSSVAGAMYNEQFF. Here the CDR3 DNA reads TGTGCCAGCAGTTCCGTGGCGGGAGCGATGTACAATGAGCAGTTCTTC.

This sequence joins TRBV27 and TRBJ2-7; 7 positions agree with TRBD1. Trimming removed 3 bases from V and 2 bases from J; junction bases left unmatched: 7. This CDR3 contains 15 residues. Germline CDR1 and CDR2: MNHEY and SMNVEV (reference sequence). The CDR3 nucleotides are TGTGCCAGCAGTTTCGGGACAGTTGGCCCCTACGAGCAGTACTTC. Amino acid sequence: CASSFGTVGPYEQYF.

This chain links TRBV27 with TRBJ1-3; 8 bases are shared with TRBD1. The CDR3 contains 12 residues. V was pared by 11 bases and J by 4 bases, with 4 bases of the junction left unmatched. In germline, CDR1 is MNHEY, CDR2 SMNVEV (reference sequence). In DNA form, the CDR3 reads TGTGCCGCAAGGGACAGGGGAAACACCATATATTTT. Translating it yields CAARDRGNTIYF.

The chain uses TRBV5-1 and TRBJ1-5; D remains ambiguous. Between the trimmed V and J ends, which lost 1 base and 3 bases, there was a span of 5 bases. Germline V lookup: CDR1 SGHRS, CDR2 YFSETQ. This CDR3 is 13 amino acids long. The CDR3 loop is CASSLKPNQPQHF. The CDR3 DNA follows: TGCGCCAGCAGCTTGAAGCCCAATCAGCCCCAGCATTTT.

The chain has TRBV7-3 and TRBJ2-2; D is possibly TRBD1 (5 bases). Trimming took 6 bases from V and 4 from J, leaving 12 bases between them. Germline V CDR1 and CDR2: SGHTA, FQGTGA. The CDR3 totals 14 residues. CDR3 sequence: CASSPQGRTGELFF. The CDR3 DNA is TGTGCCAGCAGTCCCCAGGGTCGCACCGGGGAGCTGTTTTTT.

This sequence joins TRBV11-2 and TRBJ2-7; TRBD2 agrees at 13 bases. The ends lost 4 bases at V and 7 bases at J; junction bases unmatched: 13. The CDR3 is made up of 17 amino acids. CDR1 is SGHAT, CDR2 FQNNGV, per germline. As DNA, the CDR3 is TGTGCCAGCAGCTCTATAGGACTAGCGGGGGCCCCGGGGGAGCAGTACTTC. Amino acids: CASSSIGLAGAPGEQYF.

The chain combines TRBV4-1 with TRBJ2-7, with 9 bases fitting TRBD2. Germline CDR1 and CDR2: MGHRA and YSYEKL. The CDR3 length is 15 residues. J gave up 3 bases and V 0 bases, and 3 bases lay outside the gene matches. The DNA of the CDR3 is TGCGCCAGCAGCCAAGAAATTAGCGGGAGCTACGAGCAGTACTTC. It is translated as CASSQEISGSYEQYF.

V usage is TRBV5-8 and J usage is TRBJ2-6; no clear D. CDR1 is SGHTS, CDR2 YDEGEE, per germline. The V end lost 2 bases, the J end lost 2 bases, and 8 bases lay between the germline ends. The CDR3 has 15 residues. CDR3 sequence reads: CASSLSAAGANVLTF. The DNA of the CDR3 is TGTGCCAGCAGCTTATCTGCGGCTGGGGCCAACGTCCTGACTTTC.

The chain employs TRBV13 and TRBJ2-7; 11 bases line up with TRBD2. The CDR3 extends over 17 amino acids. Losses at the gene ends were 5 bases for V and 3 bases for J; bases not matched to a gene: 12. Germline values: CDR1 PRHDT, CDR2 FYEKMQ (reference sequence). The CDR3 DNA reads TGTGCCAGCAGCCTACTAGGGCTCGGGACTAGCGGCTACGAGCAGTACTTC. Protein: CASSLLGLGTSGYEQYF.